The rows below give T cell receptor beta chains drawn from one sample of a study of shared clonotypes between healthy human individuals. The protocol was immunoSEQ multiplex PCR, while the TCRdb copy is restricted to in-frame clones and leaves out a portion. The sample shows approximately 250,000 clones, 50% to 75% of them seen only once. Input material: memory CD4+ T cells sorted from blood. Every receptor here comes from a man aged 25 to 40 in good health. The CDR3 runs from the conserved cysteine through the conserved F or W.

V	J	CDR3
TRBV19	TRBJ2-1	CASSIGGVSTIYNEQFF
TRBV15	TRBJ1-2	CATSRDSYGYTF
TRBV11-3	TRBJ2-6	CASSVGQQSRANVLTF
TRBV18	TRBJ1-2	CASSPGGYDGYTF
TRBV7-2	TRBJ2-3	CASSSRGRGDTQYF
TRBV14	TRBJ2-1	CASSLNAGQGAKFF
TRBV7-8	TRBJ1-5	CASSPLKGYREGQPQHF
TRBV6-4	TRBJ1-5	CASSVEFHSNQPQHF
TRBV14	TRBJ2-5	CASSQDLAGVGETQYF
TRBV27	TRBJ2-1	CASSLLRDSGREQFF
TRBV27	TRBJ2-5	CAIPSQARKTQYF
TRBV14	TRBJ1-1	CASKGVGGRVEEAFF
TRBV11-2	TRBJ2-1	CASSLRDRGLAWFF
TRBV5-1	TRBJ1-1	CASSLRTGTEAFF
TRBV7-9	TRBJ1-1	CASSFTGGGNTEAFF
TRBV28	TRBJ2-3	CASSKNPGRRTDTQYF
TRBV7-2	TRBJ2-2	CASSLRQVIGELFF
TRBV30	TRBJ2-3	CAWNPGPQTQYF
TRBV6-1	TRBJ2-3	CASRTDTDTQYF
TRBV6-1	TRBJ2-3	CASRGGRTDTQYF
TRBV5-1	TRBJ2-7	CASSLGAADSYEQYF
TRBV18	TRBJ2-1	CASSLGPSYNEQFF
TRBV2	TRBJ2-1	CASSDRLATYNEQFF
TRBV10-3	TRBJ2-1	CAIRGGTSEQFF
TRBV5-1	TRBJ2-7	CASSLARTSDEQYF
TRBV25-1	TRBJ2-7	CASSEYKKTYEQYF
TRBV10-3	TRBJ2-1	CAITEGTGLGNEQFF
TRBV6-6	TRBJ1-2	CASTAPNYGYTF
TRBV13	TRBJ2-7	CASSPGRKGGSIYEQYF
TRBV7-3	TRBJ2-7	CASSPQAGVEQYF
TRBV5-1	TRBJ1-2	CASSPQGSHGYTF
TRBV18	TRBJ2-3	CASSPRDRGMARSADTQYF
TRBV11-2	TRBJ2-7	CATKPGRANYEQYF
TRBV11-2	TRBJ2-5	CASSLGDSPSGTQYF
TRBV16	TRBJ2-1	CASSLRASGSLYNEQFF